The TCR beta chain under discussion was sequenced for a study of T cell responses to AZD1222 COVID-19 vaccine. Study results and limitations: Seropositive at baseline were only a handful of AZD1222 recipients. Repertoires were obtained solely post-peak T cell response. Across the whole spike, CD4 TCRs peaked at regions 160-218 and 743-854.

Germline CDR1 LNHDA, CDR2 SQIVND (reference sequence). This CDR3 region has 13 residues. Trimming removed 7 bases from V and 9 bases from J, with 16 bases in between. Using immunoSEQ multiplex PCR, the repertoire was profiled, and TCRdb retains in-frame clones only, with some absent. The sample carries some 60,000 clones, approximately 86% recorded once. This clone came up a few times. Its antigen is still unknown. Analyses pooled second doses at about 4 or about 12 weeks. The sequencing here drew on peripheral blood, taken 28 days after the second AZD1222 dose. V is TRBV19 and J is TRBJ2-1; weak D call: TRBD2 (5 bases). This TCR was recovered from an adult who received the AZD1222 COVID-19 vaccine. CDR3 DNA: TGTGCCAGTAACCGGTCCCCGGGAAGTGAGCAGTTCTTC. It yields the protein CASNRSPGSEQFF.